These 22 T cell receptor beta chains originate from one sample sequenced in a study of CD8+ T cells in alopecia areata. Extraction and reverse transcription of RNA yielded cDNA as the sequencing template. The table came from immunoSEQ multiplex PCR; TCRdb's copy has only in-frame clones and leaves some out. Among 250,000 or so clones listed, around 67% were seen once. This specimen was CD4+ T cells sorted from blood, taken at week 0. The receptors come from a human donor with alopecia areata.

The chain uses TRBV18 and TRBJ2-2; 9 bases align to TRBD2. Trimming took 2 bases from V and 5 from J; bases not matched to a gene: 6. CDR1 is KGHSH, CDR2 LQKENI, per germline. This CDR3 is 16 amino acids long. CDR3 region: CASSPLVAGETGELFF. Written as DNA, the CDR3 is TGTGCCAGCTCACCATTGGTAGCGGGGGAGACCGGGGAGCTGTTTTTT.

The J gene is TRBJ2-5, the V gene TRBV30; the D gene is possibly TRBD2 (7 bases). V was clipped by 2 bases and J by 10 bases, with 20 bases between them. Per germline, CDR1 GTSNPN and CDR2 SVGIG (reference sequence). The CDR3 sequence is 14 residues long. The CDR3 spells CAWSRRGAPGSQYF. In DNA form, the CDR3 reads TGTGCCTGGAGTCGTCGGGGGGCCCCGGGGAGCCAGTACTTC. The full variable domain, in which reference TRBV30 and TRBJ2-5 provide the parts outside the CDR3, is SQTIHQWPATLVQPVGSPLSLECTVEGTSNPNLYWYRQAAGRGLQLLFYSVGIGQISSEVPQNLSASRPQDRQFILSSKKLLLSDSGFYLCAWSRRGAPGSQYFGPGTRLLVL.

V gene TRBV5-1 combines with J gene TRBJ1-1; 12 bases are shared with TRBD1. J lost 8 bases, V lost 0 bases, and 8 bases had no gene match. The CDR3 runs 16 residues. Germline CDR1 is SGHRS and CDR2 is YFSETQ. CDR3 residues: CASSLGGTGGSDEAFF. The CDR3 DNA follows: TGCGCCAGCAGCTTGGGAGGGACAGGGGGCAGTGACGAAGCTTTCTTT.

V is TRBV10-3 and J is TRBJ1-1; D perhaps matches TRBD1 (6 bases). CDR1 and CDR2 (germline): ENHRY, SYGVKD. V lost 6 bases and J 0 bases, leaving 11 bases between the germline ends. The CDR3 is made up of 14 amino acids. CDR3 loop: CAIRSTGLNTEAFF. CDR3 in DNA: TGTGCCATCAGGTCAACAGGGTTGAACACTGAAGCTTTCTTT.

The rearrangement links TRBV18 to TRBJ2-1, with D possibly matching TRBD2 (6 bases). There are 13 residues in the CDR3. V lost 6 bases, J lost 3 bases, and 9 bases lay in between. Per germline, CDR1 KGHSH and CDR2 LQKENI. CDR3 in amino acids: CASSLDYYNEQFF. CDR3 bases: TGTGCCAGCTCTCTGGACTACTACAATGAGCAGTTCTTC.

This clone has a handful of counts. The J gene is TRBJ2-5, the V gene TRBV18, with D unclear. Between the trimmed V and J ends, which lost 5 bases and 0 bases, there was a span of 4 bases. The germline V gene encodes CDR1 KGHSH and CDR2 LQKENI. The CDR3 is 12 amino acids. CDR3 loop: CASSRYQETQYF. CDR3 nucleotides: TGTGCCAGCTCAAGGTACCAAGAGACCCAGTACTTC.

This clone appeared a few times. The J gene is TRBJ1-1, the V gene TRBV30; TRBD1 agrees at 7 bases. CDR3 length: 13 amino acids. Germline assignment: CDR1 GTSNPN and CDR2 SVGIG (reference sequence). The trim removed 2 bases at V and 7 bases at J, leaving 7 bases unmatched. The CDR3 spells CAWSLGTELEAFF. CDR3 DNA: TGTGCCTGGAGTTTAGGGACAGAACTTGAAGCTTTCTTT.

This chain uses TRBV29-1 with TRBJ1-4, with D possibly matching TRBD1 (5 bases). Trimming removed 7 bases from V and 0 bases from J, with 15 bases in between. Germline V CDR1 and CDR2: SQVTM, ANQGSEA. This CDR3 region has 15 residues. The CDR3 spells CSAGGVGATNEKLFF. CDR3 nucleotide sequence: TGCAGCGCCGGGGGTGTTGGTGCAACTAATGAAAAACTGTTTTTT.

The V call is TRBV5-1, the J call TRBJ2-3; no clear D gene. CDR1 is SGHRS and CDR2 is YFSETQ in the germline V gene. The CDR3 spans 16 residues. Trimming pared 1 base from V and 4 bases from J, leaving 16 bases between. Here the CDR3 reads CASSLRAGFEPDTQYF. The CDR3 nucleotides are TGCGCCAGCAGCTTGCGGGCTGGGTTTGAACCAGATACGCAGTATTTT.

This clone was recorded a few times. The chain has TRBV25-1 and TRBJ1-5; 9 bases are shared with TRBD1. V was pared by 6 bases and J by 3 bases, with 6 bases of the junction left unmatched. Germline CDR1 reads MGHDK; CDR2 reads SYGVNS. The CDR3 is 15 residues long. The CDR3 DNA sequence: TGTGCCAGCAGCCCGGGACAGGGAGCCAATCAGCCCCAGCATTTT. It translates to CASSPGQGANQPQHF.

The chain combines TRBV30 with TRBJ1-1, with D hard to call. The CDR3 extends over 15 amino acids. CDR1 and CDR2 from the germline V gene are GTSNPN and SVGIG (reference sequence). V was shortened by 2 bases and J by 0 bases, with 13 bases between the two germline ends. The CDR3 DNA sequence: TGTGCCTGGAGTACCTCCGGCAGGTTGAACACTGAAGCTTTCTTT. This sequence encodes CAWSTSGRLNTEAFF.

A note on this clone: One junction end does not reproduce the germline sequence, and a read error may be involved. The chain uses TRBV7-7 and TRBJ2-5; maybe TRBD1 (6 bases). The CDR3 consists of 13 residues. The germline gives CDR1 SSHAT, CDR2 FNYEAQ (reference sequence). CDR3 sequence: CASSQGMQETQYF. The CDR3 bases are TGTGCTAGCAGCCAGGGGATGCAAGAGACCCAGTACTTC.

This clone was seen a few times. At the DNA level, this CDR3 is encoded by other sequences in the same sample as well. The chain couples TRBV25-1 to TRBJ2-7; no clear D gene. Germline V lookup: CDR1 MGHDK, CDR2 SYGVNS. V shed 4 bases and J shed 3 bases, with 4 bases lying between them. This CDR3 is 11 amino acids long. The chain's CDR3 is CASSGGYEQYF. Written as DNA, the CDR3 is TGTGCCAGCAGTGGCGGCTACGAGCAGTACTTC.

The chain is built from TRBV30 and TRBJ1-4; D may be TRBD1 (6 bases). The CDR3 loop spans 15 amino acids. V was clipped by 3 bases and J by 7 bases, with 18 bases between them. Per the germline V gene, CDR1 is GTSNPN and CDR2 is SVGIG (reference sequence). Here the CDR3 DNA reads TGTGCCTGGAGCCCGAAAACAGGGTTTACTGAAAAACTGTTTTTT. Its translation is CAWSPKTGFTEKLFF. Combining the CDR3 with reference TRBV30 and TRBJ1-4 gives the whole variable domain SQTIHQWPATLVQPVGSPLSLECTVEGTSNPNLYWYRQAAGRGLQLLFYSVGIGQISSEVPQNLSASRPQDRQFILSSKKLLLSDSGFYLCAWSPKTGFTEKLFFGSGTQLSVL.

The chain couples TRBV5-1 to TRBJ1-1; 8 positions agree with TRBD1. V trimming: 0 bases; J trimming: 1 base; junction bases outside the gene matches: 5. The CDR3 is 16 amino acids. The germline CDR1 and CDR2 sequences are SGHRS and YFSETQ. Here the CDR3 DNA reads TGCGCCAGCAGCTTGGCAGGGGGCGCGGGGAACACTGAAGCTTTCTTT. This encodes CASSLAGGAGNTEAFF.

In its sample, this clone was seen a few times. The genes are TRBV5-1 and TRBJ1-4; D gene unclear. V was pared by 3 bases and J by 0 bases, with 18 bases between. The germline V gene has CDR1 SGHRS and CDR2 YFSETQ. The CDR3 extends over 18 amino acids. CDR3 DNA sequence: TGCGCCAGCAGCTACAGACCGAGCGCGGAGTCAACTAATGAAAAACTGTTTTTT. Amino acid sequence: CASSYRPSAESTNEKLFF.

The chain couples TRBV7-8 to TRBJ2-2, with D possibly being TRBD2 (6 bases). Germline V gives CDR1 SGHVS, CDR2 FQNEAQ. V was shortened by 5 bases and J by 3 bases, with 13 bases between the two germline ends. This CDR3 is built from 15 residues. CDR3 loop: CASSGGVLHTGELFF. The CDR3 nucleotides read TGTGCCAGCAGCGGAGGGGTTTTACACACCGGGGAGCTGTTTTTT.

This clone was detected a few times. The V call is TRBV29-1, the J call TRBJ1-1, with TRBD1 identical over 10 bases. The CDR3 runs to 12 residues. Looked up from germline, CDR1 is SQVTM and CDR2 is ANQGSEA. V shed 1 base, J shed 11 bases, and the junction held 4 bases outside the gene matches. The CDR3 is CSVEGQGATAFF. The CDR3 region has the DNA TGCAGCGTTGAAGGACAGGGGGCTACGGCTTTCTTT.

The sample holds one count of this clone. J is TRBJ1-1 and V is TRBV5-1, with TRBD1 as a possible D gene (5 bases). Germline lookup yields CDR1 SGHRS and CDR2 YFSETQ. V was cut by 4 bases and J by 9 bases, with 19 bases left in between. This CDR3 region has 14 residues. The CDR3 DNA follows: TGCGCCAGCAGCCTCGACCCGGGAACGGACAAAGCTTTCTTT. Translation: CASSLDPGTDKAFF.

This clone was recorded once. The V and J genes are TRBV29-1 and TRBJ1-1, with D tentatively TRBD1 (5 bases). V was trimmed by 1 base and J by 4 bases, leaving 13 bases between them. The length of the CDR3 is 14 residues. The germline V gene encodes CDR1 SQVTM and CDR2 ANQGSEA. The CDR3 sequence is CSVEGGLRGTEAFF. CDR3 sequence (DNA): TGCAGCGTTGAAGGGGGACTACGGGGCACTGAAGCTTTCTTT.

This chain's CDR3 is CASSPHRGRSSDTQYF. As DNA, the CDR3 is TGTGCCAGCAGCCCCCACAGGGGCAGGTCTAGCGATACGCAGTATTTT. The genes are TRBV7-3 and TRBJ2-3; TRBD1 matches at 7 bases. Germline V CDR1 and CDR2: SGHTA, FQGTGA. The V segment lost 5 bases and the J segment 6 bases; nucleotides outside the gene matches: 14. The CDR3 runs to 16 residues.

This sequence joins TRBV5-1 and TRBJ2-7; maybe TRBD1 (5 bases). CDR1 and CDR2 from the germline V gene are SGHRS and YFSETQ. Trimming removed 0 bases at V and 2 bases at J, with 12 bases between. The length of the CDR3 is 15 residues. The CDR3 reads CASSLGQLSAYEQYF. The CDR3 DNA reads TGCGCCAGCAGCTTGGGACAGCTAAGCGCCTACGAGCAGTACTTC.